The 17 T cell receptor beta chains below come from one sample, sequenced in a study of cytomegalovirus exposure and HLA in healthy donors. The PCR ran on 60 Vbeta and 13 Jbeta primers. This table comes from immunoSEQ multiplex PCR, and its TCRdb copy is limited to in-frame clones, with some not included. Found here are some 200,000 clones, approximately 79% of them singletons; the top ten hold approximately 6%. Source material: PBMCs. These TCRs come from a middle-aged man in good health and CMV-seropositive.

V and J are TRBV4-3 and TRBJ2-7; 11 nucleotides agree with TRBD1. The ends lost 4 bases at V and 4 bases at J; junction bases unmatched: 6. Germline V gene lookup returns CDR1 LGHNA and CDR2 YSLEER. This CDR3 comprises 15 residues. The CDR3 DNA sequence: TGCGCCAGCAGCCTTCGGACAGGGGGCGCGTACGAGCAGTACTTC. Translation: CASSLRTGGAYEQYF.

The CDR3 sequence is CASSAQGDTEAFF. The CDR3 region has the DNA TGTGCCAGCAGCGCACAGGGGGACACTGAAGCTTTCTTT. V usage is TRBV5-6 and J usage is TRBJ1-1; 8 positions agree with TRBD1. This CDR3 has 13 residues. The germline gives CDR1 SGHDT, CDR2 YYEEEE. The V and J ends lost 4 bases and 3 bases, in that order; junction bases with no gene match: 2. The full variable domain, its missing parts supplied by reference TRBV5-6 and TRBJ1-1, is DAGVTQSPTHLIKTRGQQVTLRCSPKSGHDTVSWYQQALGQGPQFIFQYYEEEERQRGNFPDRFSGHQFPNYSSELNVNALLLGDSALYLCASSAQGDTEAFFGQGTRLTVV.

As for this clone: This sample also contains other DNA sequences that code for the same CDR3. V usage is TRBV7-3 and J usage is TRBJ2-2; TRBD2 agrees at 7 bases. Losses at the gene ends were 5 bases for V and 4 bases for J; bases not matched to a gene: 10. The CDR3 spans 16 residues. Germline values: CDR1 SGHTA, CDR2 FQGTGA. CDR3 residues: CASSLGGGMGTGELFF. DNA of the CDR3: TGTGCCAGCAGCCTAGGCGGGGGAATGGGCACCGGGGAGCTGTTTTTT.

The V call is TRBV6-5, the J call TRBJ2-4, with TRBD1 matching 7 bases. V shed 6 bases and J 0 bases; nucleotides not matched to a gene: 5. Germline lookup yields CDR1 MNHEY and CDR2 SVGAGI. This CDR3 is built from 15 residues. The CDR3 region has the DNA TGTGCCAGCAGGGGGGACAGTGTAGCCAAAAACATTCAGTACTTC. Translation gives CASRGDSVAKNIQYF.

The chain couples TRBV6-5 to TRBJ1-1; TRBD1 might be the D (6 bases). V was clipped by 0 bases and J by 0 bases, with 8 bases between them. Germline V gives CDR1 MNHEY, CDR2 SVGAGI. The CDR3 runs to 15 residues. CDR3 sequence: CASSYSDSLNTEAFF. CDR3 DNA sequence: TGTGCCAGCAGTTACTCGGACAGTTTGAACACTGAAGCTTTCTTT.

In its sample, this clone was seen a few times. The DNA of the CDR3 is TGTGCCAGCAGTTTATCGGGACAGATGAACACCGGGGAGCTGTTTTTT. Translated, it gives CASSLSGQMNTGELFF. The chain is built from TRBV28 and TRBJ2-2; TRBD1 agrees at 7 bases. V shed 1 base, J shed 1 base, and the junction held 3 bases outside the gene matches. The CDR3 totals 16 residues. Germline-derived CDR1 and CDR2 are MDHEN and SYDVKM.

The chain joins TRBV10-1 to TRBJ2-5; 9 positions match TRBD1. The end of the DNA fits TRBJ2-7 better, so the J call may be wrong. The CDR3 contains 13 residues. Germline CDR1 and CDR2: WNHNN and SYGVQD (reference sequence). DNA for the CDR3: TGCGCCAGCAGCCGGGACAGGGACTACGAGCAGTACTTC. This gives the protein CASSRDRDYEQYF.

The chain employs TRBV9 and TRBJ1-3, with 9 bases aligning to TRBD1. CDR3 length: 20 residues. After removal of 4 bases from V and 4 bases from J, the junction contained 21 bases not matched to a gene. The V gene's germline CDR1 is SGDLS and CDR2 YYNGEE. CDR3 in DNA: TGTGCCAGCAGCACGCAGACCGGGACAGGGTCCCGGAACTCGGGAAACACCATATATTTT. Translating it yields CASSTQTGTGSRNSGNTIYF.

The chain couples TRBV19 to TRBJ1-2; 12 nucleotides line up with TRBD1. The CDR3 is made up of 16 amino acids. Looked up from germline, CDR1 is LNHDA and CDR2 is SQIVND (reference sequence). The junction had 7 bases not matched to a gene; V was cut back by 1 base and J by 7 bases. CDR3 nucleotide sequence: TGTGCCAGTAGTATAGGACTGGGACAGGGGGCAGGTGGCTACACCTTC. This encodes CASSIGLGQGAGGYTF.

This chain uses TRBV27 with TRBJ1-2; a weak D match, TRBD1 (5 bases). The V gene lost 5 bases and the J gene lost 6 bases, with 19 bases spanning the gap. The CDR3 consists of 15 residues. The germline V gene encodes CDR1 MNHEY and CDR2 SMNVEV (reference sequence). The CDR3 DNA sequence: TGTGCCAGCAGTGGTGGAGACAGACCTGGGGATGGCTACACCTTC. Translated: CASSGGDRPGDGYTF.

This chain joins TRBV7-6 and TRBJ1-1; no clear D gene. Trimming removed 2 bases from V and 4 bases from J, with 11 bases in between. Germline-derived CDR1 and CDR2 are SGHVS and FNYEAQ. The CDR3 consists of 14 residues. CDR3 residues: CASSLTAASTEAFF. The CDR3 nucleotides are TGTGCCAGCAGCTTAACCGCGGCGAGCACTGAAGCTTTCTTT.

The rearrangement uses TRBV19 and TRBJ2-6; TRBD2 might be the D (7 bases). With 5 bases removed from V and 1 base from J, the gap between germline ends came to 21 bases. This CDR3 region has 19 residues. Germline CDR1 is LNHDA and CDR2 is SQIVND (reference sequence). CDR3 DNA sequence: TGTGCCAGTAGTCCGTGGGGGGGGCAACCCCTGTCTGGGGCCAACGTCCTGACTTTC. Its translation is CASSPWGGQPLSGANVLTF. Variable domain in full (rest from reference TRBV19 and TRBJ2-6): DGGITQSPKYLFRKEGQNVTLSCEQNLNHDAMYWYRQDPGQGLRLIYYSQIVNDFQKGDIAEGYSVSREKKESFPLTVTSAQKNPTAFYLCASSPWGGQPLSGANVLTFGAGSRLTVL.

V is TRBV4-1 and J is TRBJ1-6; no definite D call. The CDR3 extends over 15 amino acids. V lost 1 base and J 8 bases, leaving 12 bases between the germline ends. The germline V gene encodes CDR1 MGHRA and CDR2 YSYEKL. Here the CDR3 DNA reads TGCGCCAGCAGCCAAGTTCGGAACGGGGATTCACCCCTCCACTTT. This codes for CASSQVRNGDSPLHF.

The CDR3 spells CASSGIAGGYNEQFF. DNA of the CDR3: TGTGCCAGCAGCGGGATAGCGGGGGGGTACAATGAGCAGTTCTTC. The chain carries TRBV9 and TRBJ2-1; 11 nucleotides agree with TRBD2. The CDR3 has 15 amino acids. The V segment lost 3 bases and the J segment 4 bases; nucleotides outside the gene matches: 3. Per the germline V gene, CDR1 is SGDLS and CDR2 is YYNGEE.

The chain has TRBV30 and TRBJ1-5, with 7 bases identical to TRBD1. Germline assignment: CDR1 GTSNPN and CDR2 SVGIG (reference sequence). The CDR3 runs to 13 residues. With 4 bases clipped from V and 5 bases from J, the junction kept 5 bases outside the gene matches. CDR3 in amino acids: CAWNSQGDQPQHF. The CDR3 DNA reads TGTGCCTGGAACTCCCAGGGGGATCAGCCCCAGCATTTT.

The chain joins TRBV9 to TRBJ1-1, with 7 bases identical to TRBD1. The CDR3 is 16 amino acids. The germline V gene encodes CDR1 SGDLS and CDR2 YYNGEE. The trim removed 3 bases at V and 5 bases at J, leaving 13 bases unmatched. The CDR3 sequence: CASSARTAGGRTEAFF. DNA of the CDR3: TGTGCCAGCAGCGCCAGAACGGCAGGGGGGAGAACTGAAGCTTTCTTT. The full variable domain, in which reference TRBV9 and TRBJ1-1 provide the parts outside the CDR3, is DSGVTQTPKHLITATGQRVTLRCSPRSGDLSVYWYQQSLDQGLQFLIQYYNGEERAKGNILERFSAQQFPDLHSELNLSSLELGDSALYFCASSARTAGGRTEAFFGQGTRLTVV.

The gene calls are TRBV10-3 and TRBJ2-7, with a tentative D call TRBD2 (5 bases). In germline, CDR1 is ENHRY, CDR2 SYGVKD. This CDR3 comprises 14 residues. The V end was cut by 0 bases, the J end by 3 bases, with 9 bases between. The CDR3 DNA reads TGTGCCATCAGTGAGTCCGTCAGCGGCTACGAGCAGTACTTC. This sequence encodes CAISESVSGYEQYF.